Sequencing of this TCR beta chain was carried out in a study of T cells in localized non-small cell lung cancer. Whole-study results and caveats: Within adjacent lung there appeared a median roughly 60 of the top 100 tumor clones. With higher T cell density in blood came longer overall survival.

Using immunoSEQ multiplex PCR, the repertoire was profiled, and TCRdb retains in-frame clones only, with some absent. The sample has fewer than 40,000 clones, roughly 87% seen once; the top ten hold around 4.2%. Regarding this clone: Its antigen remains unknown.

There are 12 residues in the CDR3. Trimming shortened V by 5 bases and J by 2 bases, and 1 base separated the two germline ends. The germline V gene has CDR1 MNHEY and CDR2 SVGAGI. This TCR derives from a woman aged 35 to 75 with stage III lung adenocarcinoma. The material was peripheral blood mononuclear cells, obtained before any cancer treatment. This sequence joins TRBV6-5 and TRBJ2-6, with D unresolved. This CDR3 is CASSPGANVLTF. The CDR3, as DNA: TGTGCCAGCAGTCCTGGGGCCAACGTCCTGACTTTC.